The entry that follows covers one T cell receptor (beta chain) sequence. This record comes from a study of T-cell reconstitution after alpha-beta-depleted transplantation in children. Construction of the TCRbeta library involved unique molecular identifiers. TCRdb analysed the PCR reads with MiXCR anew, one entry per CDR3 protein. The sample shows a few hundred thousand distinct CDR3 sequences, 10% of them seen only once. The germline CDR1 and CDR2 sequences are MNHEY and SMNVEV (reference sequence). CDR3 size: 17 residues. Losses at the gene ends were 4 bases for V and 4 bases for J; bases not matched to a gene: 8.

The V and J genes are TRBV27 and TRBJ2-1; 12 bases line up with TRBD2. This TCR came from a human donor who donated a stem cell graft to a child with acute lymphoblastic leukemia. Sample: PBMCs from the stem cell graft donor, taken from the stem cell graft. CDR3 coding DNA: TGTGCCAGCAGTTCCCAAGGACTAGCGGGGCCTTACAATGAGCAGTTCTTC. Its translation is CASSSQGLAGPYNEQFF.